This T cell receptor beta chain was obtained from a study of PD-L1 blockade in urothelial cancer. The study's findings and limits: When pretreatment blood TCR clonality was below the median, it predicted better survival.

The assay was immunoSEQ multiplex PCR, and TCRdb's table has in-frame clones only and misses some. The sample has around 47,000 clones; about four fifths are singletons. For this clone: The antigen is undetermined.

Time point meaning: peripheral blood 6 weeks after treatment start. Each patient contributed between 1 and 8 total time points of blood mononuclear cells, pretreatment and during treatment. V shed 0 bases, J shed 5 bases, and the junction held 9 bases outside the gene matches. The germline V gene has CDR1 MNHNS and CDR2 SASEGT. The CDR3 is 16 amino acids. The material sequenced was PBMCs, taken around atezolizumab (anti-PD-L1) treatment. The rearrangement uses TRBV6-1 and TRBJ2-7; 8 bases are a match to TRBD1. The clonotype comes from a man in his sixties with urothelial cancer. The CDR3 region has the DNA TGTGCCAGCAGTGAAGCTGTGGGGGACAGGTCGGACGAGCAGTACTTC. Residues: CASSEAVGDRSDEQYF.